This T cell receptor (beta chain) was documented in a study of T cell responses to AZD1222 COVID-19 vaccine (dated by TCRdb to about 2021). Regarding the complete study: TCR sequencing covered 230 or so trial participants: around 210 given two doses of AZD1222 and around 25 given two doses of MenACWY control vaccine. Trial participants were enrolled by age into 18-55, 56-69 and 70-plus year subgroups, with 148, 28 and 57 TCR-sequenced participants respectively.

Concerning this clone: Its antigen is unknown. Base-call qualities are not available, and no considerably larger clone is one nucleotide away.

The CDR3 regions of human TCRbeta chains were analyzed by immunosequencing. The paper's data handling went like this. TCRs in the repertoires were compared against a reference library of SARS-CoV-2-specific TCRs that had been generated with the MIRA antigen-specificity platform. Breadth meant the fraction of unique TCRs that were SARS-CoV-2-associated, whereas depth meant the fraction of total T cells that were SARS-CoV-2-associated. Using the MIRA data, each spike-specific TCR was assigned both to the spike region to which the TCR was reactive and to a CD4 or CD8 class. Log10-transformed breadth and depth values were compared by one-way ANOVA with Sidak's multiple comparisons tests. Here the immuneACCESS table is served through TCRdb, limited to in-frame sequences with V and J called. Missing clones are a known gap in these copies; in checked studies unresolved V genes cover under half, and the rest lacks a known reason. From that table come the V and J calls and clone size; the DNA was used to work out D and trimming. Here the sample has roughly 150,000 clones; 90% occur a single time. The ten largest clones take up 1.5% to 2% of the sample.

V drops 1 base and J drops 8 bases, leaving 14 bases in between. The CDR3 contains 14 residues, cysteine and phenylalanine counted. The retained sequence is limited to the CDR3, 42 bases, with the frame set at the first base. CDR1 and CDR2, looked up from the germline V gene (reference sequence), are LNHDA and SQIVND. The sample's time point label is to be understood as: about 28 days (+/-7) after the second vaccine dose. AZD1222 recipients given second doses at about 4 weeks or at about 12 weeks were pooled, since spike-specific TCR depth and breadth were not found to differ between the two schedules. Vaccinee samples came from UK trials COV001 and COV002, including a single-blind randomized controlled phase 2/3 trial of AZD1222 (ChAdOx1 nCoV-19) in healthy adults. For TCRbeta chain sequencing, PBMC samples from trial participants were taken at day 0 and at day 28 after the second dose. Broad study findings and their caveats: Conclusions about previously exposed vaccinees are limited, since just a handful of AZD1222 recipients were seropositive for SARS-CoV-2 at baseline. The 56-69-year group was small, and its depth increase did not reach significance, likely because of low power. Most participants were white British and females outnumbered males, and the authors suggested that clonal diversity may have been underestimated. After two AZD1222 doses, both the breadth and the depth of spike-specific TCRs were significantly higher than at day 0 and than in MenACWY recipients. No day 14 peak-response samples were available, so repertoires were characterized only after the peak T cell response. Vaccine-associated CD4 TCRs spanned the whole spike protein, with dominant responses in regions 160-218 and 743-854. Reportedly, close to half of the unique spike-specific TCRs recognized epitopes lying outside the regions that are mutated in the B.1.351 and B.1.1.7 variants.

The rearrangement joined TRBV19 to TRBJ1-1; TRBD1 could be the D gene, as 6 bases match. This receptor was identified in an adult who received the AZD1222 COVID-19 vaccine. This sample comprised peripheral blood, obtained 28 days after the second AZD1222 dose. At the DNA level, the sequence is TGTGCCAGTAGTATAGGACGGACAGTGGGCGAAGCTTTCTTT. It codes for CASSIGRTVGEAFF.